This T cell receptor (beta chain) comes out of a study of T-cell reconstitution after alpha-beta-depleted transplantation in children. Trimming pared 2 bases from V and 6 bases from J, leaving 8 bases between. This CDR3 spans 12 amino acids. Germline V lookup: CDR1 MDHEN, CDR2 SYDVKM. It was with unique molecular identifiers that the TCRbeta library was prepared. TCRdb ran MiXCR on the PCR reads and lists one entry per CDR3 protein. In the table there are some 390,000 distinct CDR3 sequences, approximately 20% of which are singletons. The clonotype originates from a human donor who donated a stem cell graft to a child with acute myeloid leukemia. The chain is built from TRBV28 and TRBJ2-7; tentative D call: TRBD2 (6 bases). The material was PBMCs from the stem cell graft donor, obtained from the stem cell graft. As DNA, the CDR3 is TGTGCCAGCAGTTTAGGAGGGCCCGAGCAGTACTTC. Its translation is CASSLGGPEQYF.